This TCR beta chain is drawn from a study of T cell responses to AZD1222 COVID-19 vaccine. Across the whole study: Timing groups of about 4 and about 12 weeks for second doses were pooled.

The study, taken as a whole, reports: Vaccine-related CD4 TCRs covered spike, predominating at 160-218 and 743-854. Reportedly, nearly half the spike-specific TCRs target unmutated variant regions. The number of AZD1222 recipients seropositive at baseline was only six.

As concerns this clone: Its antigen is unknown.

The protocol was immunoSEQ multiplex PCR, while the TCRdb copy is restricted to in-frame clones and leaves out a portion. The sample consists of around 180,000 clones, 85% to 90% of them appearing once. The TCR sequence derives from an adult in good health. The sequences come from peripheral blood, collected on day 0 of AZD1222 vaccination.

CDR3 DNA sequence: TGTGCCAGCAGCCCTACCGGACAGCATTACTATGGCTACACCTTC. It is translated as CASSPTGQHYYGYTF. The chain carries TRBV27 and TRBJ1-2; D may be TRBD1 (6 bases). This CDR3 is 15 amino acids long. The V and J ends lost 6 bases and 3 bases respectively, with 17 bases between them. Germline CDR1 is MNHEY and CDR2 is SMNVEV (reference sequence).